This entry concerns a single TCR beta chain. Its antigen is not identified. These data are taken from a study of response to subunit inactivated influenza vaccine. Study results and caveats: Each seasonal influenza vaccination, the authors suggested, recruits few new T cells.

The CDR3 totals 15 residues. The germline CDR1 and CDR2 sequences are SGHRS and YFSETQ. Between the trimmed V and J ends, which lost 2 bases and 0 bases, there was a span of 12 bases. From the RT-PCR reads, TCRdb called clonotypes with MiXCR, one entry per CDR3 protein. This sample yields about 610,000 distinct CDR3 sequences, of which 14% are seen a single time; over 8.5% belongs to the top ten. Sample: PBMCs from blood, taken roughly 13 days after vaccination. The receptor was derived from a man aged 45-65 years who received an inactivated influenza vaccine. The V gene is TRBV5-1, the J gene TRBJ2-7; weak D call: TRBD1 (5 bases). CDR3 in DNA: TGCGCCAGCAGCTTAAGGGGCATCTTCTCCTACGAGCAGTACTTC. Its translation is CASSLRGIFSYEQYF.